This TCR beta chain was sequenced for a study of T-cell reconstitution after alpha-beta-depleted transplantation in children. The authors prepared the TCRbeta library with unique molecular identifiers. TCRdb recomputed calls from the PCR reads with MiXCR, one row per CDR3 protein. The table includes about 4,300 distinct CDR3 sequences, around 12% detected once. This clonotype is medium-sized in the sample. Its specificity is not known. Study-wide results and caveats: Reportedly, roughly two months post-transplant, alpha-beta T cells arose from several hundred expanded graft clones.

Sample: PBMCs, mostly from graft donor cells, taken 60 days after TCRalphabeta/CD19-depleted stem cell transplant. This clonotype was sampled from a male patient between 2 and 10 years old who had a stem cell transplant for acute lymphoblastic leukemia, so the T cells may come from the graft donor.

CDR3 in amino acids: CASSPGTSGMSAIQYF. In nucleotides, the CDR3 is TGTGCCAGCAGTCCAGGGACTAGCGGGATGTCGGCCATTCAGTACTTC. V and J are TRBV28 and TRBJ2-4; 13 positions match TRBD2. Trimming removed 5 bases from V and 9 bases from J; junction bases left unmatched: 10. There are 16 residues in the CDR3. Germline CDR1 is MDHEN and CDR2 is SYDVKM.